The 14 T cell receptor beta chains reported below all come from one sample, sequenced in a study of identical twins. TCRdb re-called the 5' RACE reads with MiXCR, one entry per CDR3 protein. The sample contains some 630,000 distinct CDR3 sequences, just over 7% of which appear only once. This same sample was also part of a study on yellow fever vaccine responses in identical twins.

Sequenced sample: PBMCs. Source of these receptors: a woman aged 18-29 years in good health.

The chain recombines TRBV2 with TRBJ2-3; 9 nucleotides line up with TRBD1. V shed 7 bases and J 5 bases; nucleotides not matched to a gene: 16. CDR3 length: 17 residues. CDR1 is SNHLY and CDR2 is FYNNEI in the germline V gene. In DNA form, the CDR3 reads TGTGCCAGCACGAGACAGGGGGGGGGGTCTTCGGTAGATACGCAGTATTTT. Protein product: CASTRQGGGSSVDTQYF. The entire variable domain, with the rest obtained from reference TRBV2 and TRBJ2-3, is as follows: EPEVTQTPSHQVTQMGQEVILRCVPISNHLYFYWYRQILGQKVEFLVSFYNNEISEKSEIFDDQFSVERPDGSNFTLKIRSTKLEDSAMYFCASTRQGGGSSVDTQYFGPGTRLTVL.

The V and J genes are TRBV6-5 and TRBJ2-1; tentative D call: TRBD1 (6 bases). Germline-derived CDR1 and CDR2 are MNHEY and SVGAGI. The CDR3 covers 14 residues. The germline V and J ends were trimmed by 3 bases and 4 bases, with 10 bases remaining between them. CDR3 protein: CASSYSRGYNEQFF. In DNA form, the CDR3 reads TGTGCCAGCAGTTATTCCAGGGGTTACAATGAGCAGTTCTTC.

The chain joins TRBV7-2 to TRBJ2-2; TRBD2 matches at 10 bases. Losses at the gene ends were 7 bases for V and 3 bases for J; bases not matched to a gene: 8. The germline V gene encodes CDR1 SGHTA and CDR2 FQGNSA. The CDR3 has 16 residues. CDR3 DNA: TGTGCCAGCAACCTCAATAGCGGGAGGTACACCGGGGAGCTGTTTTTT. The encoded protein is CASNLNSGRYTGELFF.

This clonotype was counted ten times or more. The CDR3, as DNA: TGTGCCAGCACTCTTGGGGTTAATTCACCCCTCCACTTT. This gives the protein CASTLGVNSPLHF. This chain connects TRBV12-3 or TRBV12-4 to TRBJ1-6, with D unclear. There are 13 residues in the CDR3. With 7 bases removed from V and 6 bases from J, the gap between germline ends came to 10 bases.

This clonotype was counted at least ten times. The chain has TRBV20-1 and TRBJ2-5; the match to TRBD2 covers 10 bases. The CDR3 totals 14 residues. Germline trimming cut 2 bases from V and 2 bases from J; bases unmatched to any gene: 2. Looked up from germline, CDR1 is DFQATT and CDR2 is SNEGSKA (reference sequence). This CDR3 reads CSARRAGGQETQYF. The CDR3 bases are TGCAGTGCTAGAAGAGCGGGGGGGCAAGAGACCCAGTACTTC.

This clonotype was counted at least ten times. The chain is built from TRBV20-1 and TRBJ2-2; D may be TRBD1 (6 bases). Per germline, CDR1 DFQATT and CDR2 SNEGSKA (reference sequence). Trimming removed 0 bases from V and 1 base from J, with 9 bases in between. The CDR3 totals 15 residues. As DNA, the CDR3 is TGCAGTGCTAGAGAAGGCAGGGGGAACACCGGGGAGCTGTTTTTT. Translated, it gives CSAREGRGNTGELFF.

This clonotype was counted ten times or more. J is TRBJ1-1 and V is TRBV3-1; possible D gene TRBD1, 5 bases. CDR1 is LGHDT, CDR2 YNNKEL, per germline (reference sequence). The germline V and J ends were trimmed by 4 bases and 4 bases, with 10 bases remaining between them. This CDR3 spans 13 amino acids. The CDR3 loop is CASSRGGTTEAFF. The CDR3 DNA reads as TGTGCCAGCAGCCGGGGAGGGACCACTGAAGCTTTCTTT. Based on the CDR3 plus reference TRBV3-1 and TRBJ1-1, the full variable domain is DTAVSQTPKYLVTQMGNDKSIKCEQNLGHDTMYWYKQDSKKFLKIMFSYNNKELIINETVPNRFSPKSPDKAHLNLHINSLELGDSAVYFCASSRGGTTEAFFGQGTRLTVV.

This chain connects TRBV12-3 or TRBV12-4 to TRBJ1-6; 9 bases fit TRBD1. This CDR3 is 14 amino acids long. Trimming at V came to 6 bases and at J to 8 bases, leaving 5 bases not matched to a gene. CDR3 coding DNA: TGTGCCAGCAGGGACAGGGGTTTGGATTCACCCCTCCACTTT. This gives the protein CASRDRGLDSPLHF.

This chain joins TRBV28 and TRBJ2-7; TRBD2 might be the D (5 bases). Trimming stripped 8 bases from V and 1 base from J, with 15 bases between. The CDR3 extends over 14 amino acids. Germline V gene data show CDR1 as MDHEN and CDR2 as SYDVKM. CDR3: CASGLPIESYEQYF. The CDR3 nucleotides read TGTGCCAGCGGACTTCCTATTGAGTCCTACGAGCAGTACTTC.

V usage is TRBV6-1 and J usage is TRBJ1-5; 7 bases are shared with TRBD1. V lost 6 bases and J lost 8; bases outside the gene matches: 10. Germline assignment: CDR1 MNHNS and CDR2 SASEGT. The length of the CDR3 is 14 residues. In nucleotides, the CDR3 is TGTGCCAGCAGCTCGATAGGGGGCCTGAAGCCCCAGCATTTT. As protein: CASSSIGGLKPQHF.

This clonotype was seen a handful of times. The chain uses TRBV29-1 and TRBJ1-2; the match to TRBD1 covers 7 bases. The CDR3 has 13 amino acids. Germline loops: CDR1 SQVTM, CDR2 ANQGSEA. V was clipped by 6 bases and J by 1 base; unmatched bases: 5. The CDR3 nucleotides read TGCAGCGTCCGACAGGGTGTTAACTATGGCTACACCTTC. It is translated as CSVRQGVNYGYTF.

This clonotype has only a few counts. The chain links TRBV20-1 to TRBJ2-1; 9 bases fit TRBD2. V dropped 7 bases and J dropped 6; count of bases not matched to a gene: 10. Germline V gene lookup returns CDR1 DFQATT and CDR2 SNEGSKA (reference sequence). This CDR3 contains 14 residues. CDR3 protein: CSVGGGAFLNEQFF. The CDR3, as DNA: TGCAGTGTAGGCGGGGGGGCATTTCTCAATGAGCAGTTCTTC.

V and J are TRBV28 and TRBJ2-5, with 7 positions matching TRBD2. The germline gives CDR1 MDHEN, CDR2 SYDVKM. V gave up 4 bases and J gave up 2 bases; unmatched junction bases: 7. This CDR3 spans 15 amino acids. CDR3 sequence (DNA): TGTGCCAGCAGTTCTCCAGTGGGGGGGCAAGAGACCCAGTACTTC. It codes for CASSSPVGGQETQYF.

This clonotype occurred many times. The chain recombines TRBV29-1 with TRBJ2-1; D is undetermined. V shed 7 bases and J shed 8 bases, with 18 bases lying between them. The CDR3 is 13 amino acids. Germline V lookup: CDR1 SQVTM, CDR2 ANQGSEA. The CDR3 region is CSAVSSGSHEQFF. CDR3 sequence (DNA): TGCAGCGCCGTATCCTCCGGGTCCCATGAGCAGTTCTTC.